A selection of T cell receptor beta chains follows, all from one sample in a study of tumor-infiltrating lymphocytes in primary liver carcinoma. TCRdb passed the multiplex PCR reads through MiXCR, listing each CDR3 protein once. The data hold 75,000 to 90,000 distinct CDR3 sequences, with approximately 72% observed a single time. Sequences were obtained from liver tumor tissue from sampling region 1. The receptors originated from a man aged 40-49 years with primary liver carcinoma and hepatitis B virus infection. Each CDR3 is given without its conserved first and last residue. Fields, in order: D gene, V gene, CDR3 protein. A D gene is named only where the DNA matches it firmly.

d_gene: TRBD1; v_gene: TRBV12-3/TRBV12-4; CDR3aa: SSSLRDRPNYGHT
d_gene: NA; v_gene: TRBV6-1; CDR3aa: ASSDDIYNEQF
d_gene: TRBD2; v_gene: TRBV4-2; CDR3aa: TGSQAGTSVYNEQF
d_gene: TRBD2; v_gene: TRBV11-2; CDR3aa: ASSLDAPNLLAGGLETQY
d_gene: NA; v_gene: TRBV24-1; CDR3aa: ATSVGTAGSTDTQY
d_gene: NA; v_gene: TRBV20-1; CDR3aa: SAVPTYNEQF
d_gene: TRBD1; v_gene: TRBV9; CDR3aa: ASSVLTGDTEAF
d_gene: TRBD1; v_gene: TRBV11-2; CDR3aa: VSSFDRDRVGTRGLF
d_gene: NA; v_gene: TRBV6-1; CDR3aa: ASSLQGSGNTIY
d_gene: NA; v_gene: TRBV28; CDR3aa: VSTLTNRAPAEAF
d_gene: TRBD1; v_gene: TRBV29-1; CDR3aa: SVDRGQETQY
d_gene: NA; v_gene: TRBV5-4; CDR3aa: ASSLSGISYEQY
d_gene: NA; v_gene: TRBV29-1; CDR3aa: SVGGMATETQY
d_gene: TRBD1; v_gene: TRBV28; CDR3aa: ASSLIRQGYETQY
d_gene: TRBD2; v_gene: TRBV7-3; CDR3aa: ASSLGGSNGDEQF
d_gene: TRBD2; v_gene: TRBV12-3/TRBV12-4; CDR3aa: ANKREVSETQY
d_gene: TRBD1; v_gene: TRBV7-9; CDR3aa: ASSDISGTGKQTQY
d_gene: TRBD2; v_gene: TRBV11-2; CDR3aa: ASSPSGRGTGELL
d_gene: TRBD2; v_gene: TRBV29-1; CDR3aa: IAAWTSRSSYNEQF
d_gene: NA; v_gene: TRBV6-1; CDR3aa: VSCDTGDAPQH
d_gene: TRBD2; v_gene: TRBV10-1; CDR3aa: ASCGGTSGQETQY
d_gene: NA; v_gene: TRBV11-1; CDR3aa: ASSLGTHTETF
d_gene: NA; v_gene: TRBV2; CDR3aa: ASSVHRVGETQY
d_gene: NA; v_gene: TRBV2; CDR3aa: ASSDISGANVPT
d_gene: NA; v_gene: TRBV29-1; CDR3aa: SVADEISEQF
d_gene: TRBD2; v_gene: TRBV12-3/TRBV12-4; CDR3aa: ASSPPPGTSGRAGTGELF
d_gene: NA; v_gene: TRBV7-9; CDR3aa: ANVQGVGEAQY
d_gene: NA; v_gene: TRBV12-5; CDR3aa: ASGFSGVSNTGELF
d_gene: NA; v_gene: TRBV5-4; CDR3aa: ASSLSVSMETQY
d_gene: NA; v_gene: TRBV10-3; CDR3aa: TISDDWVRNEQF
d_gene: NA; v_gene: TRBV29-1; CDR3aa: SVAGEGDAQY
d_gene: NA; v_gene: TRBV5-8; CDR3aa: ASSLVSSYTDTQY
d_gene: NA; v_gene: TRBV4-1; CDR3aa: ASGLQARSSYNEQF
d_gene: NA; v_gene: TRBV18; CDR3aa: ASSPKRGPGNEQF
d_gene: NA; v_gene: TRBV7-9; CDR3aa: ASSLGSSRRAGIDTQY
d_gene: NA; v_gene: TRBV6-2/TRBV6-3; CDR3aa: TGSWDPANTGELF
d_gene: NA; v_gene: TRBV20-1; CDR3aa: SAIHYGYT
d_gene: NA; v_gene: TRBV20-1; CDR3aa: SASLRGGSTDTQY
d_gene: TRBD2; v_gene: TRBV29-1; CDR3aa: SVEGSGGSTDTQY
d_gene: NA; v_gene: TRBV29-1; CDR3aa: SVGWGGKIQY
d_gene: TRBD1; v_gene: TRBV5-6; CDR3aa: ASSETGTGNTGELF
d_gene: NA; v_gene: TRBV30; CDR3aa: ARSILSSTNEKLF
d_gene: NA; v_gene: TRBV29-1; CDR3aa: SVSPGVLRYGYT
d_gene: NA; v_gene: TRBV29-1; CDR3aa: SVGAGSRQY
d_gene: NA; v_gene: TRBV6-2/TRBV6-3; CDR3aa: ASSYAGTFYNERF
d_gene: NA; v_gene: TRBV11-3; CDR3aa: ANSFQTACNQPQH
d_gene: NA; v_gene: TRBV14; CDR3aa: ASSQGTYYEHY
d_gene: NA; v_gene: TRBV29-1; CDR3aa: SVYHETSTYEQY
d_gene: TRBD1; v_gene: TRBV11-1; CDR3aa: ASSSSTGGNEQY
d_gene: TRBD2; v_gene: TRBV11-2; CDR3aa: ASSSRLAGVEEQF
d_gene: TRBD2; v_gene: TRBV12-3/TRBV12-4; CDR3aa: ASNPSGRDEQF
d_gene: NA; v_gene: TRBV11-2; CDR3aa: ASSLTDGAYEQH
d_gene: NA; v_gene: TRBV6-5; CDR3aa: ANSYSVGTYDQY
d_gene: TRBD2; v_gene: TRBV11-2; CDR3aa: AGSLYAPNPLAGGRETQY
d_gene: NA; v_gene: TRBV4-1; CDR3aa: ASSQGSTFSNEQY
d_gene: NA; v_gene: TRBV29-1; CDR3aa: SVGGGAYEQY
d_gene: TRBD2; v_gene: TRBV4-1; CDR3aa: ASSVTGTSRDNDQF